Listed below are T cell receptor beta chains from one sample, sequenced in a study of blood T cell repertoires in COVID-19. Sequencing was performed with immunoSEQ multiplex PCR; in TCRdb, only in-frame clones are kept and a portion is missing. This table has tens of thousands of clones, 70% to 90% appearing once. The sample taken for sequencing was peripheral blood. The receptors were gathered from a human donor in a cohort sampled during active COVID-19. Each CDR3 is given with its conserved first and last residue. A D gene is named only where the DNA matches it firmly.

TRBV7-2	TRBJ2-3	TRBD2	TGTGCCAGCAGCCTACTAGCGGCAGATACGCAGTATTTT	CASSLLAADTQYF
TRBV6-2/TRBV6-3	TRBJ1-1	-	TGTGCCAGCAGTTACGACAGGCCTGAAGCTTTCTTT	CASSYDRPEAFF
TRBV19	TRBJ1-1	-	TGTGCCAGTAGTCCTGGACAGCTGAACACTGAAGCTTTCTTT	CASSPGQLNTEAFF
TRBV5-1	TRBJ2-1	-	TGCGCCAGCAGCCCGGAGGGGGGGAATGAGCAGTTCTTC	CASSPEGGNEQFF
TRBV7-2	TRBJ2-1	TRBD1	TGTGCCAGCAGCTTCGGACAGGGACCCTCCAATGAGCAGTTCTTC	CASSFGQGPSNEQFF
TRBV27	TRBJ2-7	TRBD1	TGTGCCAGCAGCCGGGACAGATCCTCCTACGAGCAGTACTTC	CASSRDRSSYEQYF
TRBV19	TRBJ2-2	-	TGTGCCAGTAGGCGCGACTTTACAAGCACCAGGGAGCTGTTTTTT	CASRRDFTSTRELFF
TRBV19	TRBJ2-7	-	TGTGCCAGTAGTATTAGTGGGGAGCCGGCCGAGCAGTACTTC	CASSISGEPAEQYF
TRBV6-1	TRBJ2-7	TRBD1	TGTGCCAGCAGTGAAGCGCTCGGGGACAGGGACTTC	CASSEALGDRDF
TRBV7-9	TRBJ1-1	-	TGTGCCAGCACCGGTAGCACTGAAGCTTTCTTT	CASTGSTEAFF
TRBV5-5	TRBJ1-2	-	TGTGCCAGCAGCACGGCAGGGGAATGGGATGGCTACACCTTC	CASSTAGEWDGYTF
TRBV30	TRBJ1-6	-	TGTGCCGGGGGTGTCGATTCACCCCTCCACTTT	CAGGVDSPLHF